This TCR beta chain emerged from a study of blood T cell repertoires in COVID-19. Across the study: There were acute and convalescent COVID-19 samples, and they came from the United States, Italy and Spain. PBMCs, B-cell-depleted T cells, or T cells were the source of the cDNA or gDNA that made up the material.

This clone has ten or more counts. V was trimmed by 3 bases and J by 5 bases, leaving 12 bases between them. This CDR3 spans 13 amino acids. Germline-derived CDR1 and CDR2 are SGHRS and YFSETQ. In the authors' workflow: Reference gene primer amplification in the assay estimated nucleated cell counts. Only in-frame clones appear in the TCRdb table, and some are missing; sequencing was by immunoSEQ multiplex PCR. D and trimming come from the DNA, and the V and J calls and clone size come from that table. The sample carries about 200,000 clones, around 87% recorded once. The chain carries TRBV5-1 and TRBJ2-7; D perhaps matches TRBD2 (6 bases). Sequenced: peripheral blood. This receptor was obtained from a man aged 55 to 70 with acute or convalescent COVID-19. The CDR3 nucleotides are TGCGCCAGCAGCTCACTGGGGGGAAACGAGCAGTACTTC. Protein: CASSSLGGNEQYF.